The rows below give T cell receptor beta chains drawn from one sample of a study of T cell responses to AZD1222 COVID-19 vaccine. Libraries were prepared by immunoSEQ multiplex PCR; TCRdb keeps only in-frame clonotypes and omits some of them. The table includes 160,000 or so clones, roughly 86% detected once. The material sequenced was peripheral blood, taken on day 0 of AZD1222 vaccination. The receptor source for this set is an adult in good health. CDR3s include the opening cysteine and the closing phenylalanine or tryptophan. Fields, in order: V gene, D gene, clone size, J gene, CDR3 DNA, CDR3 protein. The D gene is left open where the match is weak. Clone size is stated in some rows and not others, as once, few, many or a class when expanded.

V gene: TRBV28
D gene: NA
clone size: NA
J gene: TRBJ1-1
CDR3 DNA: TGTGCCAGCAGTTATCAGACGGTGAACACTGAAGCTTTCTTT
CDR3 protein: CASSYQTVNTEAFF

V gene: TRBV24-1
D gene: TRBD1
clone size: NA
J gene: TRBJ2-7
CDR3 DNA: TGTGCCACGTCTTCGGGACAGTCATACGAGCAGTACTTC
CDR3 protein: CATSSGQSYEQYF

V gene: TRBV15
D gene: TRBD1
clone size: NA
J gene: TRBJ2-7
CDR3 DNA: TGTGCCACCAGCAGCCCGGGACAGAGAGAGTACGAGCAGTACTTC
CDR3 protein: CATSSPGQREYEQYF

V gene: TRBV9
D gene: NA
clone size: NA
J gene: TRBJ2-1
CDR3 DNA: TGTGCCAGCAGCGTAGGGGGGCGGCAGGGGCGCAATGAGCAGTTCTTC
CDR3 protein: CASSVGGRQGRNEQFF

V gene: TRBV7-3
D gene: NA
clone size: NA
J gene: TRBJ2-1
CDR3 DNA: TGTGCCAGCAGCCAGGGTTATGAGCAGTTCTTC
CDR3 protein: CASSQGYEQFF

V gene: TRBV28
D gene: NA
clone size: many
J gene: TRBJ1-5
CDR3 DNA: TGTGCCAGCAGTCTAAACCCGGAACAGCCCCAGCATTTT
CDR3 protein: CASSLNPEQPQHF

V gene: TRBV9
D gene: NA
clone size: NA
J gene: TRBJ2-2
CDR3 DNA: TGTGCCAGCAGCGAGACGAACACCGGGGAGCTGTTTTTT
CDR3 protein: CASSETNTGELFF

V gene: TRBV7-2
D gene: NA
clone size: NA
J gene: TRBJ1-5
CDR3 DNA: TGTGCCAGCAGCCCATATACCGGGACTATTAGCAATCAGCCCCAGCATTTT
CDR3 protein: CASSPYTGTISNQPQHF

V gene: TRBV27
D gene: TRBD1
clone size: once
J gene: TRBJ2-7
CDR3 DNA: TGTGCCAGCAGTTTTGGCCCCGACAGGGGATCCTACGAGCAGTACTTC
CDR3 protein: CASSFGPDRGSYEQYF

V gene: TRBV21-1
D gene: NA
clone size: NA
J gene: TRBJ1-2
CDR3 DNA: TGTGCCAGCAGCAAATTGGGGGGCGTGATCTATGGCTACACCTTC
CDR3 protein: CASSKLGGVIYGYTF

V gene: TRBV7-9
D gene: NA
clone size: NA
J gene: TRBJ2-7
CDR3 DNA: TGTGCCAGCAGCCCTAGCCTGTTCTACGAGCAGTACTTC
CDR3 protein: CASSPSLFYEQYF

V gene: TRBV5-1
D gene: NA
clone size: NA
J gene: TRBJ2-7
CDR3 DNA: TGCGCCAGCAGCCCCACCGGGACAACCTACGAGCAGTACTTC
CDR3 protein: CASSPTGTTYEQYF

V gene: TRBV6-2/TRBV6-3
D gene: TRBD2
clone size: NA
J gene: TRBJ2-1
CDR3 DNA: TGTGCCAGCAGCTTACCGGGACTATCTCTCAATGAGCAGTTCTTC
CDR3 protein: CASSLPGLSLNEQFF

V gene: TRBV28
D gene: TRBD2
clone size: NA
J gene: TRBJ2-7
CDR3 DNA: TGTGCCAGCCGAATTGCAAGCGGGGCGTATAGCTCCTACGAGCAGTACTTC
CDR3 protein: CASRIASGAYSSYEQYF

V gene: TRBV6-5
D gene: NA
clone size: NA
J gene: TRBJ2-2
CDR3 DNA: TGTGCCAGCAGTTTACTCAAAGGAGCGAACACCGGGGAGCTGTTTTTT
CDR3 protein: CASSLLKGANTGELFF

V gene: TRBV19
D gene: NA
clone size: few
J gene: TRBJ1-2
CDR3 DNA: TGTGCCAGTAGTATAATCGAGAGGGGGAACTATGGCTACACCTTC
CDR3 protein: CASSIIERGNYGYTF

V gene: TRBV5-4
D gene: NA
clone size: NA
J gene: TRBJ1-2
CDR3 DNA: TGTGCCAGCAGCTTGGCAGGCGGAGCGGACTATGGCTACACCTTC
CDR3 protein: CASSLAGGADYGYTF

V gene: TRBV11-2
D gene: TRBD1
clone size: few
J gene: TRBJ2-4
CDR3 DNA: TGTGCCAGCAGCCCGGGGACAGGGAACAAAAACATTCAGTACTTC
CDR3 protein: CASSPGTGNKNIQYF

V gene: TRBV30
D gene: TRBD1
clone size: NA
J gene: TRBJ1-3
CDR3 DNA: TGTGCCTGGAGTAGGGACAGCGGCTCTGGAAACACCATATATTTT
CDR3 protein: CAWSRDSGSGNTIYF

V gene: TRBV18
D gene: NA
clone size: NA
J gene: TRBJ1-1
CDR3 DNA: TGTGCCAGCTCATACAGGGAGATGGGCACTGAAGCTTTCTTT
CDR3 protein: CASSYREMGTEAFF

V gene: TRBV6-6
D gene: NA
clone size: NA
J gene: TRBJ2-2
CDR3 DNA: TGTGCCAGCACCCTACGAGGGGGGGCCGGGGAGCTGTTTTTT
CDR3 protein: CASTLRGGAGELFF

V gene: TRBV19
D gene: TRBD2
clone size: few
J gene: TRBJ2-7
CDR3 DNA: TGTGCCAGTAGTCCTCGACTAGCGGGAGTCAACGAGCAGTACTTC
CDR3 protein: CASSPRLAGVNEQYF

V gene: TRBV9
D gene: NA
clone size: NA
J gene: TRBJ2-2
CDR3 DNA: TGTGCCAGCAGCCCTCAAATAGGGGAGGTCGCCGGGGAGCTGTTTTTT
CDR3 protein: CASSPQIGEVAGELFF

V gene: TRBV28
D gene: NA
clone size: NA
J gene: TRBJ1-1
CDR3 DNA: TGTGCCAGCAGTTTATTGAAGGGACACACTGAAGCTTTCTTT
CDR3 protein: CASSLLKGHTEAFF

V gene: TRBV5-1
D gene: NA
clone size: NA
J gene: TRBJ1-1
CDR3 DNA: TGCGCCAGCAGAACGGGTGTAGGAGACACTGAAGCTTTCTTT
CDR3 protein: CASRTGVGDTEAFF

V gene: TRBV9
D gene: TRBD1
clone size: NA
J gene: TRBJ2-1
CDR3 DNA: TGTGCCAGCAGCCTGGGGACAGATCTCTCCTACAATGAGCAGTTCTTC
CDR3 protein: CASSLGTDLSYNEQFF

V gene: TRBV7-3
D gene: NA
clone size: NA
J gene: TRBJ2-1
CDR3 DNA: TGTGCCAGCACCTCAAAGGAGGGACGTGAGCAGTTCTTC
CDR3 protein: CASTSKEGREQFF

V gene: TRBV12-3/TRBV12-4
D gene: NA
clone size: NA
J gene: TRBJ2-2
CDR3 DNA: TGTGCCAGCAGTTTAGCGCCCCGCGTGGAGCTGTTTTTT
CDR3 protein: CASSLAPRVELFF

V gene: TRBV6-4
D gene: TRBD2
clone size: NA
J gene: TRBJ2-3
CDR3 DNA: TGTGCCAGCAGTGTAGCGGGGGGGTCAGATACGCAGTATTTT
CDR3 protein: CASSVAGGSDTQYF

V gene: TRBV19
D gene: TRBD1
clone size: NA
J gene: TRBJ1-2
CDR3 DNA: TGTGCCAGTAGTATACTCGGCAGGGGGACCGACTACACCTTC
CDR3 protein: CASSILGRGTDYTF

V gene: TRBV5-1
D gene: NA
clone size: NA
J gene: TRBJ2-3
CDR3 DNA: TGCGCCAGCAGCTTGGCGGGACTCACAGATACGCAGTATTTT
CDR3 protein: CASSLAGLTDTQYF

V gene: TRBV30
D gene: NA
clone size: NA
J gene: TRBJ1-4
CDR3 DNA: TGTGCCTGGAGTAGAAACAGCGGGGAAAAACTGTTTTTT
CDR3 protein: CAWSRNSGEKLFF

V gene: TRBV11-2
D gene: TRBD1
clone size: NA
J gene: TRBJ1-1
CDR3 DNA: TGTGCCAGCAGCTTAGGGCAGGGGGTCACTGAAGCTTTCTTT
CDR3 protein: CASSLGQGVTEAFF

V gene: TRBV11-2
D gene: TRBD1
clone size: NA
J gene: TRBJ1-4
CDR3 DNA: TGTGCCAGCAGGTTAAACAGGGGAACTAATGAAAAACTGTTTTTT
CDR3 protein: CASRLNRGTNEKLFF

V gene: TRBV27
D gene: NA
clone size: NA
J gene: TRBJ1-5
CDR3 DNA: TGTGCCAGCAGCCCGCTCGTACAGGGAGATGGGCAGCCCCAGCATTTT
CDR3 protein: CASSPLVQGDGQPQHF

V gene: TRBV5-4
D gene: NA
clone size: NA
J gene: TRBJ2-2
CDR3 DNA: TGTGCCAGCAGCTTGGGTGCTGGAAGGTCGGCCGGGGAGCTGTTTTTT
CDR3 protein: CASSLGAGRSAGELFF

V gene: TRBV6-4
D gene: NA
clone size: NA
J gene: TRBJ1-1
CDR3 DNA: TGTGCCAGCAGTCCATCGACAGTGAACACTGAAGCTTTCTTT
CDR3 protein: CASSPSTVNTEAFF

V gene: TRBV9
D gene: NA
clone size: NA
J gene: TRBJ2-7
CDR3 DNA: TGTGCCAGCAGCGTCGGACAAGAGCAGTACTTC
CDR3 protein: CASSVGQEQYF

V gene: TRBV5-1
D gene: TRBD2
clone size: NA
J gene: TRBJ2-1
CDR3 DNA: TGCGCCAGCAGCTTGCCAATTCTAGCGGGCGGCACTAACAATGAGCAGTTCTTC
CDR3 protein: CASSLPILAGGTNNEQFF

V gene: TRBV18
D gene: NA
clone size: NA
J gene: TRBJ2-3
CDR3 DNA: TGTGCCAGCTCACCACCCGTCCTAGATACGCAGTATTTT
CDR3 protein: CASSPPVLDTQYF

V gene: TRBV24-1
D gene: TRBD1
clone size: NA
J gene: TRBJ1-2
CDR3 DNA: TGTGCCACCAGTGATCAGACAGGGAGCTACACCTTC
CDR3 protein: CATSDQTGSYTF

V gene: TRBV18
D gene: NA
clone size: NA
J gene: TRBJ2-2
CDR3 DNA: TGTGCCAGCTCACCAAGGACGGGGGGCGAGGGGGAGCTGTTTTTT
CDR3 protein: CASSPRTGGEGELFF

V gene: TRBV4-3
D gene: TRBD2
clone size: NA
J gene: TRBJ2-1
CDR3 DNA: TGCGCCAGCAGCCAGTCGGGACTAGCGGGAAGCTCCTACAATGAGCAGTTCTTC
CDR3 protein: CASSQSGLAGSSYNEQFF

V gene: TRBV27
D gene: NA
clone size: NA
J gene: TRBJ1-4
CDR3 DNA: TGTGCCAGCAGTCCTTGGGCGAATGAAAAACTGTTTTTT
CDR3 protein: CASSPWANEKLFF

V gene: TRBV7-9
D gene: TRBD2
clone size: NA
J gene: TRBJ2-2
CDR3 DNA: TGTGCCAGCAGCCCTTCACTAGCGGGAGTATCAGGGGAGCTGTTTTTT
CDR3 protein: CASSPSLAGVSGELFF

V gene: TRBV14
D gene: NA
clone size: NA
J gene: TRBJ2-7
CDR3 DNA: TGTGCCAGCAGCCAAGATATCGGGTACGAGCAGTACTTC
CDR3 protein: CASSQDIGYEQYF

V gene: TRBV5-4
D gene: TRBD1
clone size: NA
J gene: TRBJ2-3
CDR3 DNA: TGTGCCAGCAGCTCGCCACCGGGACAGCACTTTAATACGCAGTATTTT
CDR3 protein: CASSSPPGQHFNTQYF

V gene: TRBV28
D gene: NA
clone size: NA
J gene: TRBJ1-1
CDR3 DNA: TGTGCCAGCAGTTCCGGCCCGAACACTGAAGCTTTCTTT
CDR3 protein: CASSSGPNTEAFF

V gene: TRBV7-9
D gene: NA
clone size: NA
J gene: TRBJ2-4
CDR3 DNA: TGTGCCAGCAGCTCAGCAAGGGGAATGGCCAAAAACATTCAGTACTTC
CDR3 protein: CASSSARGMAKNIQYF